This entry lists 4 T cell receptor beta chains sequenced from one sample in a study of early T cells in non-severe SARS-CoV-2 infection. TCRdb used MiXCR to reprocess the 5' RACE reads, holding one entry per CDR3 protein. The sample has some 110,000 distinct CDR3 sequences; about 15% are singletons. The specimen was whole blood. These receptors all come from an adult who was a healthcare worker with PCR-confirmed SARS-CoV-2 infection or an uninfected control (not recorded which).

This clonotype was seen a handful of times. The chain carries TRBV7-3 and TRBJ2-2; D call uncertain. From germline, CDR1 is SGHTA and CDR2 FQGTGA. The CDR3 runs 12 residues. The V end was cut by 7 bases, the J end by 3 bases, with 6 bases between. The CDR3 DNA follows: TGTGCCAGCAACGGAGACACCGGGGAGCTGTTTTTT. Translating it yields CASNGDTGELFF.

This clonotype has more than one count but fewer than ten. The genes are TRBV2 and TRBJ1-2; D is uncertain. CDR3 size: 14 residues. CDR1 is SNHLY, CDR2 FYNNEI, per germline. Trimming left V 6 bases short and J 0 bases short, with 11 bases between. The chain's CDR3 is CASSRTPANYGYTF. In DNA, the CDR3 is TGTGCCAGCAGCCGTACCCCAGCTAACTATGGCTACACCTTC.

This chain uses TRBV4-1 with TRBJ2-6; D is possibly TRBD2 (5 bases). Trimming cost V 2 bases and J 0 bases, with 17 bases left between them. The V gene's germline CDR1 is MGHRA and CDR2 YSYEKL. The CDR3 is 19 amino acids. The CDR3 here is CASSQIPPSGYSGANVLTF. In DNA, the CDR3 is TGCGCCAGCAGCCAAATCCCTCCCAGCGGCTACTCTGGGGCCAACGTCCTGACTTTC.

V usage is TRBV5-1 and J usage is TRBJ2-3; 7 nucleotides agree with TRBD1. The CDR3 extends over 14 amino acids. Germline CDR1 and CDR2: SGHRS and YFSETQ. V gave up 3 bases and J gave up 2 bases; unmatched junction bases: 3. In DNA form, the CDR3 reads TGCGCCAGCAGCTCGGGACAGTACACAGATACGCAGTATTTT. It yields the protein CASSSGQYTDTQYF.